The present T cell receptor (beta chain) was sequenced within a study of cytomegalovirus exposure and HLA in healthy donors. Produced via immunoSEQ multiplex PCR; TCRdb's table is partial and in-frame only. The table lists 300,000 or so clones, approximately 91% of them singletons. The clonotype originates from a man aged 25-40 years in good health and CMV-seronegative. The material sequenced was PBMCs.

The CDR3 DNA sequence: TGTGCCAGCAGTCTAGAAGGCGGGGCCTACAATGAGCAGTTCTTC. Its translation: CASSLEGGAYNEQFF. The chain couples TRBV27 to TRBJ2-1, with D perhaps TRBD2 (6 bases). This CDR3 comprises 15 residues. CDR1 is MNHEY, CDR2 SMNVEV, per germline (reference sequence). Trimming took 5 bases from V and 2 from J, leaving 13 bases between them.